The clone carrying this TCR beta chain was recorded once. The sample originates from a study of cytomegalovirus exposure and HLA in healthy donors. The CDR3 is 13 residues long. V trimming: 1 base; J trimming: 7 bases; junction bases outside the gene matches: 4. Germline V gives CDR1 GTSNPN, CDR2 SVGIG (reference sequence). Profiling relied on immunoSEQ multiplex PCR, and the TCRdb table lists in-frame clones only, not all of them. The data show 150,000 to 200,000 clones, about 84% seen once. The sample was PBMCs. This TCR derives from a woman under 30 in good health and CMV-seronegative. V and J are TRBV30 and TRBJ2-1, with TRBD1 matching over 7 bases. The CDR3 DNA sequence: TGTGCCTGGAGTGGGACAGGTTTGAATGAGCAGTTCTTC. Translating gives CAWSGTGLNEQFF.